The present TCR beta chain was sequenced within a study of blood T cell repertoires in COVID-19 (dated by TCRdb to 2020 to 2021). About the full investigation: Samples covering the acute and convalescent phases of COVID-19 were provided by collaborators in the United States, Italy and Spain. The prospective study material was composed of cDNA or gDNA derived from T cells, B-cell-depleted T cells, or PBMCs. Subjects who had been exposed to COVID-19, were actively infected with it, or had recovered from it provided the deeply sampled blood TCRbeta repertoires that made up the dataset. The repertoires were released in a freely available public database intended as a resource for research on the immune response to SARS-CoV-2. Samples were obtained from the ongoing ImmuneRACE study (first 160 participants) and from some 1,300 subjects provided by 6 global collaborators. The sample metadata nearly always contained a de-identified subject ID, COVID-19 status, age in years and sex. Where available, HLA class I and class II types were obtained from metadata supplied by the sample provider rather than from assay-based typing. Points the paper makes about the study in general: The amount of clinical and demographic metadata varied by source and participant and was provided uncurated.

TCRbeta CDR3 regions were amplified from genomic DNA using the immunoSEQ Assay, a bias-controlled multiplex PCR. The original pipeline was this. The number of nucleated cells in each sample was estimated by amplification of reference gene primers within the assay. Sequence reads were collapsed and filtered to measure the absolute abundance of every unique TCRbeta CDR3 rearrangement. For each sample, productive Simpson clonality was calculated by taking the square root of Simpson's diversity index across productive rearrangements. TCRdb carries this immuneACCESS record with in-frame sequences only. Its versions omit some clonotypes, under half of them owing to an unresolved V gene in the studies checked, with the rest unexplained. The V and J calls and the clone size are those of that table, but D and trimming were determined from the DNA. The sample table records 300,000 to 450,000 clones; approximately 90% of these occur just once. The ten largest clones add up to 0.95% to 1.1% of the sample.

The CDR3 starts with the cysteine, ends with the phenylalanine, and has 13 residues. This entry keeps only the CDR3 DNA: 39 bases, framed from base 1. The germline ends are 10 bases apart after V is trimmed by 3 bases and J by 4 bases. Per the germline V gene, MGHRA is the CDR1 and YSYEKL is the CDR2. A remark on this clone: The antigen this receptor binds is unknown. Per-nucleotide qualities are absent, and no much larger clonotype sits a single base away.

Participants in the prospective study were enrolled through a virtual design, were aged about 18 to 100 years, and lived in approximately 24 United States geographic areas. In the prospective study, cohorts were assigned on the basis of participant-reported clinical history obtained from a screening survey and a study questionnaire. Recovered participants in ImmuneRACE Cohort 3 were defined as having two consecutive negative NP/OP PCR tests, clearance from a healthcare professional, or resolution of symptoms. Mobile phlebotomists in the prospective study collected whole blood, serum and a nasopharyngeal or oropharyngeal swab from every participant. Participants in the prospective study had the option to provide additional blood draws and questionnaires over a 2-month period. Before DNA extraction, blood samples from the prospective study were shipped at room temperature or frozen.

Sequencing was performed on PBMCs or T cells enriched from blood (not recorded which). Here the chain combines TRBV4-1 and TRBJ2-7; the D gene is perhaps TRBD2, on 6 matching bases. The clonotype originates from a man aged 18 to 30 who had recovered from COVID-19. The DNA sequence is given as TGCGCCAGCAGCCAGAATAGCGGTTACGAGCAGTACTTC. Translated, this gives CASSQNSGYEQYF.